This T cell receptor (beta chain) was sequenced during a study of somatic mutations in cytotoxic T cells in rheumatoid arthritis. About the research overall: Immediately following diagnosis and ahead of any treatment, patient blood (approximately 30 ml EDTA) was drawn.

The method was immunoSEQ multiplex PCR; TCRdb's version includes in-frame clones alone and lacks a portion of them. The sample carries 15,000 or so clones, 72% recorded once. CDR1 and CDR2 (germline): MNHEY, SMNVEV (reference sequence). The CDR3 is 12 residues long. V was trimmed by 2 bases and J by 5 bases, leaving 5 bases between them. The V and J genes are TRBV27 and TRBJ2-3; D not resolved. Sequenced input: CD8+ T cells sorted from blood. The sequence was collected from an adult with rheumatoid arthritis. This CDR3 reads CASSLIGDTQYF. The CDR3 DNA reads TGTGCCAGCAGTTTAATTGGAGATACGCAGTATTTT.